This T cell receptor (beta chain) was retrieved from a study of blood T cell dynamics during melanoma immunotherapy. Overall study results and limits: Whether repertoire-driving clones were melanoma-specific could not be determined.

Points on this clone: Its antigen is not identified.

The table came from immunoSEQ multiplex PCR; TCRdb's copy has only in-frame clones and leaves some out. The sample has about 14,000 clones; just over 85% are singletons. The CDR3 has 15 residues. Germline CDR1 is MNHEY and CDR2 is SMNVEV (reference sequence). The V and J ends lost 6 bases and 2 bases, in that order; junction bases with no gene match: 2. Time point reported: pre-treatment baseline. Sequencing was performed on blood, taken from a patient treated with checkpoint blockade. This receptor was taken from a human donor with melanoma. This rearrangement joins TRBV27 to TRBJ2-7; TRBD2 aligns across 15 bases. Written as DNA, the CDR3 is TGTGCCAGCAGACGGACTAGCGGGGGGGCCTACGAGCAGTACTTC. Translated, it gives CASRRTSGGAYEQYF.